The present TCR beta chain was sequenced within a study of PD-1 blockade in classical Hodgkin lymphoma. Time point noted: newly diagnosed, previously untreated cHL patient sample. The V end was cut by 5 bases, the J end by 3 bases, with 14 bases between. Per germline, CDR1 SGHVS and CDR2 FQNEAQ. This CDR3 is built from 15 residues. TCRdb's table, derived via immunoSEQ multiplex PCR, lists solely in-frame clones and lacks some. The data hold some 70,000 clones, with roughly 92% observed a single time. The V call is TRBV7-8, the J call TRBJ1-5; the D gene is possibly TRBD1 (5 bases). This clonotype was sampled from a human donor with classical Hodgkin lymphoma. The sequenced sample consisted of peripheral blood mononuclear cells (PBMCs). The CDR3 DNA sequence: TGTGCCAGCAGCCCAGGTGGGACTTTCAATCAGCCCCAGCATTTT. Translating it yields CASSPGGTFNQPQHF.